The 14 T cell receptor beta chains below were found in one sample sequenced in a study of human T cells and chemical hapten exposure (dated by TCRdb to the early 2020s). Library preparation used RACE. Instrument on record: NextSeq 500. TCRdb reprocessed the public reads (quality trimming at Q25 with fastp, clone calling with MiXCR) and kept in-frame beta chains. Rows are combined by CDR3 protein, so each entry shows the most common genes and DNA. Across this sample there are over 300,000 distinct CDR3 sequences, with 4% to 6% seen only once. The ten largest clones take up 2% to 3% of the sample. According to the study, the label for this sample's time point signals: pre-sensitization, week 0. The treatment or condition label corresponds to: therapeutic diphenylcyclopropenone sensitization with weekly scalp DPC. Sequences were derived from whole blood, sampled in connection with sensitization to the hapten diphenylcyclopropenone (DPC). The source is a woman aged 50 to 60 with alopecia areata. Some clones in this sample may be carry-over from other donors' samples.

V and J are TRBV6-5 and TRBJ2-1; 12 bases match TRBD2. V shed 5 bases and J 6 bases; nucleotides not matched to a gene: 2. In germline, CDR1 is MNHEY, CDR2 SVGAGI. This CDR3 comprises 14 residues. The CDR3 region is CASSTSGRINEQFF. The CDR3, as DNA: TGTGCCAGCAGTACTAGCGGGAGGATCAATGAGCAGTTCTTC.

The rearrangement links TRBV24-1 to TRBJ2-1; D not certain. From germline, CDR1 is KGHDR and CDR2 SFDVKD. The CDR3 runs to 11 residues. With 9 bases removed from V and 5 bases from J, the gap between germline ends came to 7 bases. The CDR3 protein is CATHYNNEQFF. CDR3 nucleotides: TGTGCCACCCATTATAACAATGAGCAGTTCTTC.

The sample holds many counts of this clonotype. The J gene is TRBJ1-1, the V gene TRBV12-3 or TRBV12-4, with D tentatively TRBD1 (5 bases). The V and J ends lost 6 bases and 1 base respectively, with 9 bases between them. The CDR3 loop spans 13 amino acids. The CDR3 is CASSFDRNTEAFF. Written as DNA, the CDR3 is TGTGCCAGCAGCTTCGACAGGAACACTGAAGCTTTCTTT.

In this sample, this clonotype turned up many times. The chain is built from TRBV28 and TRBJ2-1; TRBD2 is a possible D gene (5 bases). Deletions cut 3 bases from V and 8 bases from J, with 11 bases between. The CDR3 extends over 13 amino acids. Germline CDR1 and CDR2: MDHEN and SYDVKM. This CDR3 is CASSLVAQYEQFF. Written as DNA, the CDR3 is TGTGCCAGCAGTTTGGTAGCGCAATATGAGCAGTTCTTC.

Many counts were recorded for this clonotype. The chain has TRBV4-3 and TRBJ2-7; 8 positions match TRBD1. The CDR3 is made up of 15 amino acids. The V gene's germline CDR1 is LGHNA and CDR2 YSLEER. V was pared by 4 bases and J by 1 base, with 6 bases of the junction left unmatched. CDR3 residues: CASSRYDRGSYEQYF. The CDR3 DNA follows: TGCGCCAGCAGCCGATACGACAGGGGTTCCTACGAGCAGTACTTC.

The genes are TRBV10-3 and TRBJ1-5, with no clear D. V was cut by 3 bases and J by 7 bases, with 7 bases left in between. Germline V gene data show CDR1 as ENHRY and CDR2 as SYGVKD. The length of the CDR3 is 12 residues. CDR3 sequence (DNA): TGTGCCATCAGTGACGTGGCGCAGCCCCAGCATTTT. Amino acid sequence: CAISDVAQPQHF.

The chain is built from TRBV29-1 and TRBJ2-7; 8 bases are a match to TRBD2. Per germline, CDR1 SQVTM and CDR2 ANQGSEA. V lost 4 bases, J lost 3 bases, and 8 bases stayed unmatched. The length of the CDR3 is 14 residues. In nucleotides, the CDR3 is TGCAGCGTTGGCCGGACTAGCCTGATCTACGAGCAGTACTTC. Protein product: CSVGRTSLIYEQYF.

This clonotype was seen at least ten times. This rearrangement joins TRBV12-5 to TRBJ2-6, with TRBD2 matching over 11 bases. Trimming removed 3 bases from V and 3 bases from J; junction bases left unmatched: 4. This CDR3 is built from 17 residues. Germline V gene sequence: CDR1 LGHNT, CDR2 FRNRAP. CDR3 region: CASGFSGRVGGANVLTF. The CDR3 bases are TGTGCTAGTGGTTTTAGCGGGAGGGTAGGTGGGGCCAACGTCCTGACTTTC.

This clonotype has at least ten counts. The chain employs TRBV12-3 or TRBV12-4 and TRBJ1-2; unclear D gene. V gave up 6 bases and J gave up 8 bases, with 19 bases separating them. The CDR3 length is 14 residues. CDR3 in DNA: TGTGCCAGCAGCCTCGGCAAAGGGAGGTTGGGCTACACCTTC. It codes for CASSLGKGRLGYTF.

V and J are TRBV25-1 and TRBJ2-7; a weak D match, TRBD2 (5 bases). This CDR3 has 14 residues. Germline CDR1 MGHDK, CDR2 SYGVNS. V lost 4 bases, J lost 2 bases, and 12 bases lay in between. CDR3 coding DNA: TGTGCCAGCAGTGTTGAGGGCCAGGCCTACGAGCAGTACTTC. As protein: CASSVEGQAYEQYF.

This clonotype was observed many times. V and J are TRBV14 and TRBJ2-1; possibly TRBD1 for D (5 bases). This CDR3 is built from 16 residues. Germline V lookup: CDR1 SGHDN, CDR2 FVKESK. Trimming stripped 0 bases from V and 6 bases from J, with 15 bases between. In DNA, the CDR3 is TGTGCCAGCAGCCAAGATGCTACAGGAAGGGGCAATGAGCAGTTCTTC. Its translation is CASSQDATGRGNEQFF.

This clonotype was counted a few times. The V call is TRBV12-3 or TRBV12-4, the J call TRBJ1-2; the D is unclear. This CDR3 is built from 12 residues. V was trimmed by 7 bases and J by 4 bases, leaving 10 bases between them. This chain's CDR3 is CASTLSLYGYTF. CDR3 bases: TGTGCCAGCACTCTAAGCCTCTATGGCTACACCTTC.

This chain joins TRBV27 and TRBJ1-1; D is unresolved. The CDR3 runs to 13 residues. The ends were cut back, 7 bases at V and 4 bases at J, with 13 bases in the middle. Germline assignment: CDR1 MNHEY and CDR2 SMNVEV (reference sequence). This CDR3 reads CASTPGHSTEAFF. In DNA form, the CDR3 reads TGTGCCAGCACCCCCGGGCATAGCACTGAAGCTTTCTTT.

A few counts support this clonotype. This chain uses TRBV7-9 with TRBJ2-3; D gene uncertain. CDR3 length: 13 amino acids. The germline V gene encodes CDR1 SEHNR and CDR2 FQNEAQ (reference sequence). The V and J ends lost 4 bases and 5 bases respectively, with 10 bases between them. The CDR3 here is CASSSPPVDTQYF. The DNA of the CDR3 is TGTGCCAGCAGCTCTCCACCAGTAGATACGCAGTATTTT.